This TCR beta chain was recorded in a study of Graves' ophthalmopathy and Graves' hyperthyroidism. RNA transcripts served as template for amplifying TCR beta CDR3 sequences. The first round was an RT-PCR with HTBI primers, and the second round was a multiplex PCR. TCRdb re-called the multiplex PCR reads with MiXCR, one entry per CDR3 protein. The profile shows hundreds of thousands of distinct CDR3 sequences, more than 20% of them singletons. Regarding the study as a whole: Its predictions of ophthalmopathy progression gave the model 60% to 71% sensitivity and about 72% specificity.

To note about this clonotype: As yet, its antigen is unknown.

This CDR3 has 13 residues. V shed 0 bases and J 8 bases; nucleotides not matched to a gene: 3. Germline V gene lookup returns CDR1 SGHRS and CDR2 YFSETQ. The gene calls are TRBV5-1 and TRBJ1-1; 8 positions match TRBD1. The receptor's source is a woman younger than 35 with stable Graves' hyperthyroidism. Sequenced sample: peripheral blood. The DNA of the CDR3 is TGCGCCAGCAGCTTGGGGGACAGGAACGAAGCTTTCTTT. This translates into CASSLGDRNEAFF. The full variable domain, its missing parts supplied by reference TRBV5-1 and TRBJ1-1, is KAGVTQTPRYLIKTRGQQVTLSCSPISGHRSVSWYQQTPGQGLQFLFEYFSETQRNKGNFPGRFSGRQFSNSRSEMNVSTLELGDSALYLCASSLGDRNEAFFGQGTRLTVV.